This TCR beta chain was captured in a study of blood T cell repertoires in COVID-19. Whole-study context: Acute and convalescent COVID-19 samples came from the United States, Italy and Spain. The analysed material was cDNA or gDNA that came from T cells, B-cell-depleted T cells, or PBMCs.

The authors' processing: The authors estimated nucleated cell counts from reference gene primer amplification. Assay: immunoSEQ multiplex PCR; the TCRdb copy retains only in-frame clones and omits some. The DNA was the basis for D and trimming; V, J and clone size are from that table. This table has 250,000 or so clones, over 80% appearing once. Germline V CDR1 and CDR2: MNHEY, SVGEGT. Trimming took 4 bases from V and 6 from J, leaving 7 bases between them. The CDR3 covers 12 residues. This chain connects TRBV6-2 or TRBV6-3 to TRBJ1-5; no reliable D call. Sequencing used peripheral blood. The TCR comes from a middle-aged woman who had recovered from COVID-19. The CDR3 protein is CASSSPGQPQHF. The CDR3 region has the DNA TGTGCCAGCAGTTCTCCGGGTCAGCCCCAGCATTTT.